This TCR beta chain was identified in a study of T cell responses to AZD1222 COVID-19 vaccine (dated by TCRdb to the early 2020s). Study-wide context: TCR sequencing covered about 230 trial participants: some 210 given two doses of AZD1222 and about 26 given two doses of MenACWY control vaccine. Trial participants were enrolled by age into subgroups of 18-55, 56-69 and 70-plus years, and around 150, 28 and 57 TCR-sequenced participants, respectively, were included in these subgroups. Here is what the overall study found, with its caveats: Nearly half of unique spike-specific TCRs reportedly recognized epitopes outside regions mutated in the B.1.351 and B.1.1.7 variants. Conclusions about previously exposed vaccinees were limited because only six AZD1222 recipients were SARS-CoV-2 seropositive at baseline. Because no day 14 peak-response samples were available, the repertoires could be characterized only after the peak T cell response. After two AZD1222 doses, both the breadth and the depth of spike-specific TCRs were significantly higher than at day 0 and than in MenACWY recipients. Participants were mostly white British and included more females than males, and it was suggested by the authors that clonal diversity may have been underestimated. In the small 56-69-year group, the increase in depth fell short of significance, most likely because of low power. The whole spike protein was spanned by vaccine-associated CD4 TCRs, and dominant responses were seen in regions 160-218 and 743-854.

Regarding this clone: Its antigen remains undetermined. No much larger clonotype is one base removed from it; base qualities were not supplied.

The CDR3 regions of human TCRbeta chains were subjected to immunosequencing. In the source study's methods: TCRs in the repertoires were matched against a reference library of SARS-CoV-2-specific TCRs that had been generated with the MIRA antigen-specificity platform. Breadth was defined as the fraction of unique TCRs that were SARS-CoV-2-associated. Depth was defined as the fraction of total T cells that were SARS-CoV-2-associated. Each spike-specific TCR was assigned to its reactive spike region and to a CD4 or CD8 class using the MIRA data. Log10-transformed breadth and depth values were compared by one-way ANOVA with Sidak's multiple comparisons tests. Not all clones reach the TCRdb copy of this immuneACCESS table, which keeps in-frame sequences only. Checked studies attribute under half of the gap to unresolved V genes and leave the rest unexplained. The DNA was the basis for D and trimming; V, J and clone size are from that table. The sample table contains approximately 72,000 clones; only one count was recorded for 80% to 90% of them. 25% to 35% of the sample is taken by the ten largest.

V is shortened by 6 bases, J by 0 bases, and the region joining them spans 11 bases. Sequences MNHEY (CDR1) and SVGAGI (CDR2) are obtained from the germline V gene. The CDR3 starts with the cysteine, ends with the phenylalanine, and has 15 residues. Left in the record is the CDR3 DNA by itself, 45 bases read in frame from the first base. The time point label on this specimen signifies: about 28 days (+/-7) after the second vaccine dose. AZD1222 recipients given second doses at about 4 weeks or at about 12 weeks were pooled, since spike-specific TCR depth and breadth were not found to differ between the two schedules. Samples from vaccinated people were obtained from the UK trials COV001 and COV002, which included a single-blind randomized controlled phase 2/3 trial of AZD1222 (ChAdOx1 nCoV-19) in healthy adults. For TCRbeta chain sequencing, PBMC samples were collected from trial participants at day 0 and at day 28 after the second dose.

The sample consisted of peripheral blood, taken 28 days after the second AZD1222 dose. The V gene is TRBV6-5 and the J gene is TRBJ1-4, with the D gene not confidently named. The TCR comes from an adult who received the AZD1222 COVID-19 vaccine. Here is the DNA: TGTGCCAGCAGGAACGACGGAACAACTAATGAAAAACTGTTTTTT. This translates into CASRNDGTTNEKLFF.